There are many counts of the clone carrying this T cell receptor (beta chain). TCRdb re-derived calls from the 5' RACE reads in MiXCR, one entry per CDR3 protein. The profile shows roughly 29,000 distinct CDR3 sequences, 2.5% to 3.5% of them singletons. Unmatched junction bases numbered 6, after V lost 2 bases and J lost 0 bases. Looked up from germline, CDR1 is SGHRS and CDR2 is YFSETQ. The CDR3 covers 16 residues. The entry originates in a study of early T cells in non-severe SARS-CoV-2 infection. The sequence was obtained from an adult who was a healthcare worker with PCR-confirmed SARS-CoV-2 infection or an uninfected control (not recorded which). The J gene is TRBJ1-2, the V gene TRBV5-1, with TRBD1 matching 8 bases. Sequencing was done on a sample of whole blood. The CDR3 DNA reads TGCGCCAGCAGCTTAGGACAGGGACGAGCTAACTATGGCTACACCTTC. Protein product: CASSLGQGRANYGYTF. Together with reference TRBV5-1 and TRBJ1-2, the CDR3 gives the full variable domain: KAGVTQTPRYLIKTRGQQVTLSCSPISGHRSVSWYQQTPGQGLQFLFEYFSETQRNKGNFPGRFSGRQFSNSRSEMNVSTLELGDSALYLCASSLGQGRANYGYTFGSGTRLTVV.